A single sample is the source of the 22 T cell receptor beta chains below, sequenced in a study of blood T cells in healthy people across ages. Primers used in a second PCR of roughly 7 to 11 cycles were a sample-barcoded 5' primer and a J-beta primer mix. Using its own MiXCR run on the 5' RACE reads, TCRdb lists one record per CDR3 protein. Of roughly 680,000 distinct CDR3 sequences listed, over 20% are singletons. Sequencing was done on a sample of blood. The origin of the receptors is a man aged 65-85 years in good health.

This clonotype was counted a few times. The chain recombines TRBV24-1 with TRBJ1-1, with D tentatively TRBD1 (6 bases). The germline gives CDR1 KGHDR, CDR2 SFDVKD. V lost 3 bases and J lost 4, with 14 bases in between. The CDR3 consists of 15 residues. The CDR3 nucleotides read TGTGCCACCAGTGATAACAGGGAGCACGGCACTGAAGCTTTCTTT. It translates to CATSDNREHGTEAFF.

Here the CDR3 DNA reads TGTGCCACCAGTGCCTACGGACTAGCGGGAGTTGGGTCTGACGAGCAGTACTTC. Residues: CATSAYGLAGVGSDEQYF. V usage is TRBV24-1 and J usage is TRBJ2-7; 13 bases match TRBD2. The CDR3 extends over 18 amino acids. CDR1 KGHDR and CDR2 SFDVKD come from the germline V gene. V was clipped by 5 bases and J by 5 bases; unmatched bases: 14.

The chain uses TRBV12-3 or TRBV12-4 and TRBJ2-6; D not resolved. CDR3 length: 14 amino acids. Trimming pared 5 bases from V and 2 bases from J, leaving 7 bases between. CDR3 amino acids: CASSQGAGANVLTF. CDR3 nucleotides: TGTGCCAGCAGTCAAGGAGCTGGGGCCAACGTCCTGACTTTC.

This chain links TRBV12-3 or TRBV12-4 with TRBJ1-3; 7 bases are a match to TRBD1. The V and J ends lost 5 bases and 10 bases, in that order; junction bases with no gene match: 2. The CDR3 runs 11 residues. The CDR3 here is CASSTTGTIYF. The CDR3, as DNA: TGTGCCAGCAGTACGACAGGGACCATATATTTT.

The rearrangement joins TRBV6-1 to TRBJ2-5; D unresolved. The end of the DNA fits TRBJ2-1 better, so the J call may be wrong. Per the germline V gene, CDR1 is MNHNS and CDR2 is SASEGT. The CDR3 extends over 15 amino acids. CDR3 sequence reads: CASSTRTGTYNEQFF. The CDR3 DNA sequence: TGTGCCAGCAGTACCCGGACGGGTACCTACAATGAGCAGTTCTTC.

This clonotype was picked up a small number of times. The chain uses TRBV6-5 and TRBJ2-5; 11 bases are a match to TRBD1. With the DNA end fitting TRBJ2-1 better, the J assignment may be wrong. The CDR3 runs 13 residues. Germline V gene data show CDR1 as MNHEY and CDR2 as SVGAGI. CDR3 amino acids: CASRGQGENEQFF. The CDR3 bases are TGTGCCAGCCGGGGACAGGGGGAGAATGAGCAGTTCTTC.

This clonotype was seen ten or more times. CDR3 in amino acids: CSASQAQPQHF. Here the CDR3 DNA reads TGCAGTGCTAGCCAAGCTCAGCCCCAGCATTTT. The chain couples TRBV20-1 to TRBJ1-5, with D unresolved. The CDR3 totals 11 residues. CDR1 DFQATT and CDR2 SNEGSKA come from the germline V gene (reference sequence). V was shortened by 3 bases and J by 6 bases, with 6 bases between the two germline ends.

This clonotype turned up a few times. CDR3 DNA: TGTGCCAGCAGCTTCGCTTTCGGGCAGTATTTT. Translation gives CASSFAFGQYF. The J gene is TRBJ2-3, the V gene TRBV7-2; D gene unclear. This CDR3 region has 11 residues. V shed 3 bases and J shed 11 bases, with 9 bases lying between them. Germline values: CDR1 SGHTA, CDR2 FQGNSA.

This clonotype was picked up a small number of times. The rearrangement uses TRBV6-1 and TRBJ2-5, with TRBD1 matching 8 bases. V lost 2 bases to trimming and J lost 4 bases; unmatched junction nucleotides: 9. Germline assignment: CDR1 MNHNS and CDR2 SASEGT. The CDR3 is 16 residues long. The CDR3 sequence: CASSELRTGLPETQYF. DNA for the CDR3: TGTGCCAGCAGTGAATTAAGGACAGGGCTCCCAGAGACCCAGTACTTC.

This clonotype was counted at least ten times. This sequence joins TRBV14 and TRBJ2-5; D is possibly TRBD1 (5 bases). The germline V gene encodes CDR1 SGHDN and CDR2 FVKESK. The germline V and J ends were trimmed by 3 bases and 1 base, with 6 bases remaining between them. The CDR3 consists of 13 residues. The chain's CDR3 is CASSHDSQETQYF. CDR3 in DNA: TGTGCCAGCAGCCATGACAGCCAAGAGACCCAGTACTTC.

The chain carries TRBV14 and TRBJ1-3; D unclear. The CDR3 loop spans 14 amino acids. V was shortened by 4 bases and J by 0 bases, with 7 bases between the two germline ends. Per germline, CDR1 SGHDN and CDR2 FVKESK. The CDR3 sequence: CASSPRLSGNTIYF. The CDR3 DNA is TGTGCCAGCAGCCCCAGACTCTCTGGAAACACCATATATTTT.

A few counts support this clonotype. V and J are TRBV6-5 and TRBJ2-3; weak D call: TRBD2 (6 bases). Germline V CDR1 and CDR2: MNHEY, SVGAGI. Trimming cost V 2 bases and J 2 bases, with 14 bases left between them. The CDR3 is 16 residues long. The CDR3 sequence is CASSYRRLGNTDTQYF. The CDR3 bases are TGTGCCAGCAGTTACCGAAGACTAGGAAACACAGATACGCAGTATTTT.

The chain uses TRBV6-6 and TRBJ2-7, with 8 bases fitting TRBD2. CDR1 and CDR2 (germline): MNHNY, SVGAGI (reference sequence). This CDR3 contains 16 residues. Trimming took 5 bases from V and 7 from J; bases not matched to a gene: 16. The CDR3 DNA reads TGTGCCAGCAGTCTGACTCCTCTAGCGGGCCGGGGGGAGCAGTACTTC. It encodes CASSLTPLAGRGEQYF.

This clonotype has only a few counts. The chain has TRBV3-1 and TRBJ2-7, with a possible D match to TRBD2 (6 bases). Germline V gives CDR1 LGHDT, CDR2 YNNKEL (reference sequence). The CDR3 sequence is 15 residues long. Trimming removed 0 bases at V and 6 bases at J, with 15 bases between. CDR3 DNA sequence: TGTGCCAGCAGCCAAGATGGAGGGGAGTGGCGCGAGCAGTACTTC. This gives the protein CASSQDGGEWREQYF.

CDR3 nucleotides: TGCAGTGCTAGGGACGGCAGCTCCTACAATGAGCAGTTCTTC. Its translation is CSARDGSSYNEQFF. The chain combines TRBV20-1 with TRBJ2-1; D ambiguous. From germline, CDR1 is DFQATT and CDR2 SNEGSKA (reference sequence). This CDR3 comprises 14 residues. Trimming took 3 bases from V and 0 from J, leaving 9 bases between them.

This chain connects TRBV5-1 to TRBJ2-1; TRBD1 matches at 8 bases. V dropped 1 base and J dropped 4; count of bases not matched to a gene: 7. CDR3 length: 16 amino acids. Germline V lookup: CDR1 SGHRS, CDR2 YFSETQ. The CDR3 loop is CASSLKGWTGYNEQFF. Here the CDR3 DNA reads TGCGCCAGCAGCTTGAAGGGGTGGACAGGGTACAATGAGCAGTTCTTC. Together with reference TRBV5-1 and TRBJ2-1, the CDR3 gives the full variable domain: KAGVTQTPRYLIKTRGQQVTLSCSPISGHRSVSWYQQTPGQGLQFLFEYFSETQRNKGNFPGRFSGRQFSNSRSEMNVSTLELGDSALYLCASSLKGWTGYNEQFFGPGTRLTVL.

The CDR3 sequence is CASSFQGGAETQYF. The CDR3 nucleotides are TGTGCCAGCAGCTTCCAGGGTGGGGCGGAGACCCAGTACTTC. The gene calls are TRBV7-2 and TRBJ2-5; D may be TRBD1 (5 bases). The CDR3 is 14 residues long. The germline gives CDR1 SGHTA, CDR2 FQGNSA. With 3 bases removed from V and 5 bases from J, the gap between germline ends came to 13 bases.

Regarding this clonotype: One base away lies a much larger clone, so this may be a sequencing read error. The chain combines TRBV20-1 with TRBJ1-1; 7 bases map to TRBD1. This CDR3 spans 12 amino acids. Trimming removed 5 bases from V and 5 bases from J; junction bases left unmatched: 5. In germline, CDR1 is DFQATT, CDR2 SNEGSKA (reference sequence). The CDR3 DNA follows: TGCAGTGCTGCCAGGGGGAGTACTGAAGCTTTCTTT. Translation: CSAARGSTEAFF.

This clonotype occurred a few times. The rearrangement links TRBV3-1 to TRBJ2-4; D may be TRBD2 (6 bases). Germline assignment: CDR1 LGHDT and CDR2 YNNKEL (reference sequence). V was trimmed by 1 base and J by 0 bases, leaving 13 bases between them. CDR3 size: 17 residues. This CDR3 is CASSQAGSGLAKNIQYF. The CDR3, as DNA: TGTGCCAGCAGCCAAGCTGGGAGCGGGCTAGCCAAAAACATTCAGTACTTC.

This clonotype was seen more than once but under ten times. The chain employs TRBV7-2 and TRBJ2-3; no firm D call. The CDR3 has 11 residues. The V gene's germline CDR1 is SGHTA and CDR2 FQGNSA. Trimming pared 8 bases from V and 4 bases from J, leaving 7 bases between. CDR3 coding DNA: TGTGCCAGCCGTCAGGCAGATACGCAGTATTTT. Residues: CASRQADTQYF.

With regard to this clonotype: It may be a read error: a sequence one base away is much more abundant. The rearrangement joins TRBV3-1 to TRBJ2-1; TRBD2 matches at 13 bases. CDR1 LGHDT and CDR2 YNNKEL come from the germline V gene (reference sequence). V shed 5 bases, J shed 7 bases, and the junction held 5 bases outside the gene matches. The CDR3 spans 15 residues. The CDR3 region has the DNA TGTGCCAGCAGCTTCGGGACTAGCGGGAAGAATGAGCAGTTCTTC. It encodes CASSFGTSGKNEQFF.

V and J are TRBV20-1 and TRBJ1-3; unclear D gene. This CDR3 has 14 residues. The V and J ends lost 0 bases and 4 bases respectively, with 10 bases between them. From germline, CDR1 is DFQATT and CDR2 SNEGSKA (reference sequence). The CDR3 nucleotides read TGCAGTGCTAGAGAGGAGCTGGGGGGAAACACCATATATTTT. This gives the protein CSAREELGGNTIYF.